The 21 T cell receptor beta chains below were found in one sample sequenced in a study of Ad26.COV2.S vaccination and SARS-CoV-2 variants (dated by TCRdb to the early 2020s). The protocol used for the library was the immunoSEQ multiplex PCR assay. TCRdb limited this immuneACCESS table to in-frame rearrangements with V and J called. A share of clones is missing; checked studies link under half to unresolved V genes, and the rest is unexplained. This sample has about 280,000 clones in its table, and approximately 89% of those were observed once. The ten largest clonotypes hold 2.5% to 3.5% of the sample. Read against the paper, the sample's treatment or condition label means: 15 to 20 received Ad26.COV2.S at low or high dose, single or two shots; 5 received placebo; per-sample allocation not given. For vaccine and placebo recipients, repertoires were sequenced using samples collected on day 63 after the first injection.

Source: peripheral blood, taken in a trial of Ad26.COV2.S vaccine versus placebo. These receptors were taken from a person aged 18-65 years who received the Ad26.COV2.S COVID-19 vaccine or a placebo.

V and J are TRBV2 and TRBJ1-4, with 8 bases identical to TRBD1. V gave up 4 bases and J gave up 7 bases; unmatched junction bases: 5. Germline loops: CDR1 SNHLY, CDR2 FYNNEI. The CDR3 runs 14 residues. The CDR3 region has the DNA TGTGCCAGCAGTGTTGGACAGGGTACTGAAAAACTGTTTTTT. It encodes CASSVGQGTEKLFF.

This clone came up once. V is TRBV9 and J is TRBJ2-3; 8 bases line up with TRBD2. Per the germline V gene, CDR1 is SGDLS and CDR2 is YYNGEE. This CDR3 is 16 amino acids long. With 0 bases clipped from V and 1 base from J, the junction kept 4 bases outside the gene matches. Here the CDR3 DNA reads TGTGCCAGCAGCGTAGGACCGCGGGGGGGCACAGATACGCAGTATTTT. Amino acid sequence: CASSVGPRGGTDTQYF.

The chain recombines TRBV6-5 with TRBJ1-1; D ambiguous. CDR1 MNHEY and CDR2 SVGAGI come from the germline V gene. V was pared by 4 bases and J by 9 bases, with 15 bases between. The CDR3 covers 13 residues. The DNA of the CDR3 is TGTGCCAGCAGTTTTCTCGGGGAATTCAAAGCTTTCTTT. This translates into CASSFLGEFKAFF.

The rearrangement uses TRBV11-2 and TRBJ2-6, with D unclear. Germline V gene data show CDR1 as SGHAT and CDR2 as FQNNGV. V was trimmed by 0 bases and J by 0 bases, leaving 9 bases between them. The CDR3 loop spans 17 amino acids. CDR3 DNA sequence: TGTGCCAGCAGCTTAGATTTGGGCCTCTCTGGGGCCAACGTCCTGACTTTC. It codes for CASSLDLGLSGANVLTF.

This clone was counted once. The CDR3 protein is CASSRRDTSNQPQHF. The CDR3 DNA is TGTGCCAGCAGCAGACGGGACACTAGCAATCAGCCCCAGCATTTT. The J gene is TRBJ1-5, the V gene TRBV6-2 or TRBV6-3; D perhaps matches TRBD1 (6 bases). CDR1 MNHEY and CDR2 SVGEGT come from the germline V gene. The CDR3 extends over 15 amino acids. Trimming took 6 bases from V and 0 from J, leaving 12 bases between them.

The V gene is TRBV5-1, the J gene TRBJ2-5, with D perhaps matching TRBD1 or TRBD2 (5 bases each). The CDR3 consists of 16 residues. The germline V and J ends were trimmed by 1 base and 3 bases, with 16 bases remaining between them. Looked up from germline, CDR1 is SGHRS and CDR2 is YFSETQ. The CDR3 coding sequence is TGCGCCAGCAGCTTGAGGGGAGAGAGGAGAAAAGAGACCCAGTACTTC. Protein sequence: CASSLRGERRKETQYF.

The chain has TRBV6-2 or TRBV6-3 and TRBJ1-2; D not resolved. Trimming shortened V by 2 bases and J by 0 bases, and 10 bases separated the two germline ends. From germline, CDR1 is MNHEY and CDR2 SVGEGT. The CDR3 covers 15 residues. The DNA of the CDR3 is TGTGCCAGCAGTTACGCCGGGCGCGCTAACTATGGCTACACCTTC. It is translated as CASSYAGRANYGYTF.

V is TRBV5-8 and J is TRBJ2-3, with TRBD2 matching over 7 bases. CDR1 is SGHTS and CDR2 is YDEGEE in the germline V gene. This CDR3 comprises 15 residues. The V gene end was trimmed by 1 base and the J gene end by 2 bases; junction bases not matched to a gene: 4. CDR3 loop: CASSLHGGTTDTQYF. CDR3 in DNA: TGTGCCAGCAGCTTGCACGGGGGGACCACAGATACGCAGTATTTT.

V is TRBV5-1 and J is TRBJ1-2; 7 nucleotides agree with TRBD1. This CDR3 spans 14 amino acids. The V gene end was trimmed by 3 bases and the J gene end by 8 bases; junction bases not matched to a gene: 10. The germline gives CDR1 SGHRS, CDR2 YFSETQ. CDR3 sequence reads: CASSSGQALRGYTF. The DNA for the CDR3 is TGCGCCAGCAGCTCCGGACAGGCCTTAAGGGGCTACACCTTC.

Notes on this clone: This CDR3 is also generated by other DNA sequences in the sample. J is TRBJ2-1 and V is TRBV5-1; tentative D call: TRBD2 (6 bases). CDR3 size: 15 residues. Trimming stripped 4 bases from V and 7 bases from J, with 18 bases between. CDR1 is SGHRS, CDR2 YFSETQ, per germline. Here the CDR3 DNA reads TGCGCCAGCAGCAGGGGCACAGGTGGGAGGAATGAGCAGTTCTTC. Its translation is CASSRGTGGRNEQFF.

The chain carries TRBV2 and TRBJ1-6, with 7 bases identical to TRBD1. The trim removed 3 bases at V and 7 bases at J, leaving 6 bases unmatched. Germline CDR1 and CDR2: SNHLY and FYNNEI. The CDR3 is 15 amino acids. The chain's CDR3 is CASSEVATGNSPLHF. The DNA of the CDR3 is TGTGCCAGCAGTGAGGTTGCGACAGGGAATTCACCCCTCCACTTT.

The rearrangement uses TRBV27 and TRBJ1-1; D is ambiguous. The ends were cut back, 4 bases at V and 8 bases at J, with 11 bases in the middle. This CDR3 region has 12 residues. In germline, CDR1 is MNHEY, CDR2 SMNVEV (reference sequence). The CDR3 loop reads CASSSTDREAFF. For the CDR3, the DNA is TGTGCCAGCAGTTCCACGGACCGAGAAGCTTTCTTT.

The gene calls are TRBV10-2 and TRBJ2-1, with 8 nucleotides matching TRBD2. V shed 5 bases, J shed 4 bases, and the junction held 7 bases outside the gene matches. The germline V gene has CDR1 WSHSY and CDR2 SAAADI. This CDR3 is built from 15 residues. The CDR3 region has the DNA TGCGCCAGCAGTTTAAGTCTAGCGGGTTACAATGAGCAGTTCTTC. Translation gives CASSLSLAGYNEQFF.

The rearrangement uses TRBV5-4 and TRBJ1-4; D possibly corresponds to TRBD1 (5 bases). The V end lost 3 bases, the J end lost 8 bases, and 20 bases lay between the germline ends. CDR1 is SGHNT and CDR2 is YYREEE in the germline V gene (reference sequence). The CDR3 covers 16 residues. The CDR3 DNA sequence: TGTGCCAGCAGCTCCGGAGGGGTACAGTTCGGGGAAAAACTGTTTTTT. This gives the protein CASSSGGVQFGEKLFF.

The J gene is TRBJ2-3, the V gene TRBV7-3, with 15 positions matching TRBD2. Unmatched junction bases numbered 3, after V lost 4 bases and J lost 7 bases. Germline CDR1 reads SGHTA; CDR2 reads FQGTGA. The CDR3 loop spans 15 amino acids. CDR3: CASSWTSGGANTQYF. The CDR3 DNA is TGTGCCAGCAGCTGGACTAGCGGGGGGGCGAATACGCAGTATTTT.

V usage is TRBV12-5 and J usage is TRBJ2-1, with a weak D call TRBD1 (5 bases). Germline V gene data show CDR1 as LGHNT and CDR2 as FRNRAP. Trimming left V 3 bases short and J 5 bases short, with 11 bases between. This CDR3 is built from 14 residues. The CDR3 coding sequence is TGTGCTAGTGGTTTAGGGGAAACCCACAATGAGCAGTTCTTC. Its translation is CASGLGETHNEQFF.

The chain is built from TRBV6-5 and TRBJ1-1; 7 bases align to TRBD1. The CDR3 is made up of 13 amino acids. Germline V lookup: CDR1 MNHEY, CDR2 SVGAGI. The ends lost 6 bases at V and 3 bases at J; junction bases unmatched: 4. Written as DNA, the CDR3 is TGTGCCAGCAGGATAACAGGGGACACTGAAGCTTTCTTT. Its protein is CASRITGDTEAFF.

The rearrangement joins TRBV18 to TRBJ1-6; D not certain. The CDR3 runs 17 residues. V was clipped by 0 bases and J by 10 bases, with 19 bases between them. Germline values: CDR1 KGHSH, CDR2 LQKENI. CDR3 nucleotide sequence: TGTGCCAGCTCACCACCGCAAGGAACATCGATGAGGTCACCCCTCCACTTT. This encodes CASSPPQGTSMRSPLHF.

This chain connects TRBV11-2 to TRBJ1-2, with D unclear. Looked up from germline, CDR1 is SGHAT and CDR2 is FQNNGV. CDR3 length: 12 amino acids. V dropped 7 bases and J dropped 8 bases, with 14 bases sitting between them. The chain's CDR3 is CASTNLSRGYTF. Here the CDR3 DNA reads TGTGCCAGCACCAACCTTAGTCGAGGCTACACCTTC.

The gene calls are TRBV30 and TRBJ1-5; tentatively, D is TRBD1 (6 bases). V was clipped by 2 bases and J by 4 bases, with 9 bases between them. Germline V gives CDR1 GTSNPN, CDR2 SVGIG (reference sequence). This CDR3 has 13 residues. CDR3 sequence reads: CAWSSTGNQPQHF. The CDR3 bases are TGTGCCTGGAGTAGTACAGGGAATCAGCCCCAGCATTTT.

V is TRBV3-1 (or the pseudogene TRBV3-2) and J is TRBJ2-3, with 11 bases that match TRBD2. The CDR3 length is 19 residues. CDR1 is LGHDT and CDR2 is YNNKEL in the germline V gene (reference sequence). Germline trimming cut 0 bases from V and 0 bases from J; bases unmatched to any gene: 8. The CDR3 coding sequence is TGTGCCAGCAGCCAAGAACTCCTAGCGGGGGGCGCGAGCACAGATACGCAGTATTTT. It translates to CASSQELLAGGASTDTQYF.